This TCR beta chain was captured in a study of blood T cell repertoires in COVID-19. Assay: immunoSEQ multiplex PCR; the TCRdb copy retains only in-frame clones and omits some. The sample lists 95,000 to 150,000 clones, roughly 92% occurring once. Germline V gives CDR1 SSHAT, CDR2 FNYEAQ (reference sequence). V lost 2 bases to trimming and J lost 4 bases, with 15 bases between them. The CDR3 totals 16 residues. The chain combines TRBV7-7 with TRBJ1-5, with D perhaps matching TRBD1 (5 bases). The sample comprised peripheral blood. The TCR was taken from a man over 45 with COVID-19, enrolled during active disease. This chain's CDR3 is CASSLRGAKRNQPQHF. In DNA form, the CDR3 reads TGTGCCAGCAGCTTACGCGGGGCCAAACGAAATCAGCCCCAGCATTTT.